The 19 T cell receptor beta chains listed next were all sequenced from one sample in a study of blood T cell repertoires in COVID-19. Produced via immunoSEQ multiplex PCR; TCRdb's table is partial and in-frame only. Here the sample spans about 300,000 clones, nearly 90% being singletons. The specimen sequenced was PBMCs or T cells enriched from blood (not recorded which). All receptors derive from a woman between 18 and 29 years old with acute COVID-19.

CDR3 protein: CASSSLGLAGLNEQFF. DNA for the CDR3: TGTGCCAGCAGCTCACTAGGACTAGCGGGTCTCAATGAGCAGTTCTTC. The J gene is TRBJ2-1, the V gene TRBV11-3, with 11 bases lining up with TRBD2. Germline V lookup: CDR1 SGHNT, CDR2 YENEEA. The V and J ends lost 4 bases and 6 bases, in that order; junction bases with no gene match: 8. The CDR3 has 16 residues.

V is TRBV5-1 and J is TRBJ2-2; unclear D gene. The germline gives CDR1 SGHRS, CDR2 YFSETQ. The CDR3 has 14 amino acids. With 7 bases removed from V and 2 bases from J, the gap between germline ends came to 12 bases. Here the CDR3 reads CASLTDPNTGELFF. The DNA for the CDR3 is TGCGCCAGCCTCACAGACCCAAACACCGGGGAGCTGTTTTTT.

The V and J genes are TRBV7-2 and TRBJ2-3, with TRBD2 matching over 8 bases. Germline CDR1 reads SGHTA; CDR2 reads FQGNSA. The CDR3 totals 18 residues. After removal of 0 bases from V and 2 bases from J, the junction contained 10 bases not matched to a gene. CDR3 residues: CASSLAIVAGYSTDTQYF. The CDR3 DNA sequence: TGTGCCAGCAGCTTAGCGATCGTAGCGGGGTACTCCACAGATACGCAGTATTTT.

The chain couples TRBV6-1 to TRBJ2-3, with D possibly being TRBD1 (6 bases). This CDR3 has 16 amino acids. Per germline, CDR1 MNHNS and CDR2 SASEGT. V was cut by 4 bases and J by 3 bases, with 17 bases left in between. The CDR3 loop is CASSGASQGSTDTQYF. The CDR3 nucleotides are TGTGCCAGCAGTGGTGCATCCCAGGGGTCGACAGATACGCAGTATTTT.

The chain joins TRBV27 to TRBJ1-5, with D maybe TRBD1 (5 bases). This CDR3 has 18 amino acids. Trimming took 1 base from V and 0 from J, leaving 16 bases between them. Germline lookup yields CDR1 MNHEY and CDR2 SMNVEV (reference sequence). The DNA of the CDR3 is TGTGCCAGCAGTTTATGGCCCCCCGCAGGGTATAGCAATCAGCCCCAGCATTTT. It codes for CASSLWPPAGYSNQPQHF.

J is TRBJ2-5 and V is TRBV27, with TRBD2 identical over 14 bases. Germline V gene sequence: CDR1 MNHEY, CDR2 SMNVEV (reference sequence). V gave up 6 bases and J gave up 0 bases; unmatched junction bases: 0. This CDR3 contains 15 residues. The CDR3 here is CASRTSGRDQETQYF. The CDR3 DNA follows: TGTGCCAGCAGGACTAGCGGGAGGGACCAAGAGACCCAGTACTTC.

J is TRBJ1-5 and V is TRBV18; the match to TRBD1 covers 11 bases. CDR1 and CDR2 from the germline V gene are KGHSH and LQKENI. V dropped 3 bases and J dropped 6; count of bases not matched to a gene: 4. The CDR3 runs 15 residues. Here the CDR3 reads CASSPDRGHGQPQHF. Written as DNA, the CDR3 is TGTGCCAGCTCACCGGACAGGGGGCACGGTCAGCCCCAGCATTTT.

The V call is TRBV7-8, the J call TRBJ2-3; no firm D call. Germline-derived CDR1 and CDR2 are SGHVS and FQNEAQ. Deletions cut 0 bases from V and 4 bases from J, with 17 bases between. This CDR3 region has 17 residues. CDR3: CASSLAPVLAGPDTQYF. CDR3 coding DNA: TGTGCCAGCAGCTTAGCGCCAGTACTGGCAGGCCCAGATACGCAGTATTTT.

This chain uses TRBV5-1 with TRBJ2-7; the match to TRBD2 covers 9 bases. Germline loops: CDR1 SGHRS, CDR2 YFSETQ. CDR3 length: 13 amino acids. Trimming cost V 3 bases and J 3 bases; bases outside gene matches: 1. The CDR3 DNA reads as TGCGCCAGCAGCTCAGCGGGAGGCTACGAGCAGTACTTC. Translated: CASSSAGGYEQYF.

This clone was counted a single time. The chain couples TRBV19 to TRBJ1-5, with TRBD1 identical over 9 bases. Germline loops: CDR1 LNHDA, CDR2 SQIVND (reference sequence). This CDR3 is built from 15 residues. With 6 bases clipped from V and 6 bases from J, the junction kept 9 bases outside the gene matches. The CDR3 spells CASSSGDREGQPQHF. As DNA, the CDR3 is TGTGCCAGTAGCTCGGGGGACAGGGAAGGTCAGCCCCAGCATTTT.

DNA of the CDR3: TGTGCCAGCAGCTTACTAGCGATCAATGAGCAGTTCTTC. Translation gives CASSLLAINEQFF. J is TRBJ2-1 and V is TRBV7-2; possibly TRBD2 for D (6 bases). The CDR3 totals 13 residues. Germline V gene sequence: CDR1 SGHTA, CDR2 FQGNSA. Trimming removed 2 bases at V and 6 bases at J, with 8 bases between.

This chain links TRBV5-3 with TRBJ2-7; 7 positions match TRBD1. TRBV5-3 is marked as an open reading frame, function uncertain. The V segment lost 9 bases and the J segment 2 bases; nucleotides outside the gene matches: 5. This CDR3 comprises 12 residues. CDR3 in DNA: TGTGCCACCAAACAGGGGCCCTACGAGCAGTACTTC. Amino acids: CATKQGPYEQYF.

In its sample, this clone was seen once. The chain couples TRBV5-1 to TRBJ1-5, with D unclear. With 0 bases removed from V and 2 bases from J, the gap between germline ends came to 9 bases. Germline values: CDR1 SGHRS, CDR2 YFSETQ. The CDR3 has 15 residues. The CDR3 bases are TGCGCCAGCAGCTTGGACGGTATTGGCAATCAGCCCCAGCATTTT. Its protein product is CASSLDGIGNQPQHF.

This chain links TRBV27 with TRBJ1-4, with 8 nucleotides matching TRBD1. The CDR3 is 13 residues long. Germline V gene data show CDR1 as MNHEY and CDR2 as SMNVEV (reference sequence). The V segment lost 5 bases and the J segment 8 bases; nucleotides outside the gene matches: 4. For the CDR3, the DNA is TGTGCCAGCAGTCCAAGGACAGGGGAAAAACTGTTTTTT. This codes for CASSPRTGEKLFF.

V gene TRBV28 combines with J gene TRBJ1-1; D may be TRBD1 (6 bases). Per germline, CDR1 MDHEN and CDR2 SYDVKM. There are 15 residues in the CDR3. Trimming removed 5 bases at V and 0 bases at J, with 13 bases between. CDR3: CASSRGGPVNTEAFF. In DNA, the CDR3 is TGTGCCAGCAGTCGGGGGGGCCCTGTGAACACTGAAGCTTTCTTT.

The chain recombines TRBV19 with TRBJ1-5; D gene unclear. The germline V gene has CDR1 LNHDA and CDR2 SQIVND (reference sequence). The ends were cut back, 7 bases at V and 0 bases at J, with 13 bases in the middle. This CDR3 spans 15 amino acids. CDR3 residues: CASTNSRNSNQPQHF. As DNA, the CDR3 is TGTGCCAGTACCAACTCCAGGAATAGCAATCAGCCCCAGCATTTT. Full variable domain (missing parts from reference TRBV19 and TRBJ1-5): DGGITQSPKYLFRKEGQNVTLSCEQNLNHDAMYWYRQDPGQGLRLIYYSQIVNDFQKGDIAEGYSVSREKKESFPLTVTSAQKNPTAFYLCASTNSRNSNQPQHFGDGTRLSIL.

The chain links TRBV24-1 to TRBJ2-1; 8 nucleotides agree with TRBD2. The ends lost 9 bases at V and 4 bases at J; junction bases unmatched: 7. The CDR3 runs 14 residues. Germline V CDR1 and CDR2: KGHDR, SFDVKD. CDR3: CATDPGGSYNEQFF. Here the CDR3 DNA reads TGTGCCACCGACCCGGGGGGGAGTTACAATGAGCAGTTCTTC.

The chain recombines TRBV5-1 with TRBJ1-2; D remains unclear. The CDR3 has 13 amino acids. Germline V gives CDR1 SGHRS, CDR2 YFSETQ. Trimming stripped 4 bases from V and 4 bases from J, with 11 bases between. CDR3: CASSPGAFYGYTF. CDR3 DNA sequence: TGCGCCAGCAGCCCGGGAGCCTTCTATGGCTACACCTTC.

In the case of this clone: This sample includes further DNA sequences coding for the same CDR3. This rearrangement joins TRBV7-9 to TRBJ2-3; weak D call: TRBD2 (5 bases). V was cut by 2 bases and J by 6 bases, with 6 bases left in between. This CDR3 is 12 amino acids long. Germline CDR1 reads SEHNR; CDR2 reads FQNEAQ (reference sequence). The CDR3 sequence: CASSLSGDTQYF. CDR3 nucleotides: TGTGCCAGCAGCTTATCGGGGGATACGCAGTATTTT.